This TCR beta chain was observed in a study of T cells in Graves' hyperthyroidism and ophthalmopathy. In making diagnoses, clinical symptoms, serum thyroxine and TRAb, thyroid ultrasound and orbital computed tomography were all used. Amplification of TCR beta CDR3 regions was performed using RNA transcripts as template. The HTBI primer set was used in a first-round RT-PCR of the TCR CDR3. TCRdb re-called the multiplex PCR reads through MiXCR, storing one row per CDR3 protein. The sample holds 600,000 to 700,000 distinct CDR3 sequences, over 40% seen once. Trimming took 2 bases from V and 3 from J; bases not matched to a gene: 9. The CDR3 spans 16 residues. Germline V gene lookup returns CDR1 SGHVS and CDR2 FQNEAQ.

The TCR originated in an adult man with Graves' disease, either hyperthyroidism or ophthalmopathy (not recorded which). Source material: peripheral blood or thyroid tissue (not recorded which). The rearrangement links TRBV7-8 to TRBJ2-7, with 8 bases identical to TRBD1. The CDR3: CASSLPQGAFNYEQYF. For the CDR3, the DNA is TGTGCCAGCAGCTTACCGCAGGGGGCGTTTAACTACGAGCAGTACTTC. Looking up the rest from reference TRBV7-8 and TRBJ2-7 gives the full variable domain: GAGVSQSPRYKVAKRGQDVALRCDPISGHVSLFWYQQALGQGPEFLTYFQNEAQLDKSGLPSDRFFAERPEGSVSTLKIQRTQQEDSAVYLCASSLPQGAFNYEQYFGPGTRLTVT.